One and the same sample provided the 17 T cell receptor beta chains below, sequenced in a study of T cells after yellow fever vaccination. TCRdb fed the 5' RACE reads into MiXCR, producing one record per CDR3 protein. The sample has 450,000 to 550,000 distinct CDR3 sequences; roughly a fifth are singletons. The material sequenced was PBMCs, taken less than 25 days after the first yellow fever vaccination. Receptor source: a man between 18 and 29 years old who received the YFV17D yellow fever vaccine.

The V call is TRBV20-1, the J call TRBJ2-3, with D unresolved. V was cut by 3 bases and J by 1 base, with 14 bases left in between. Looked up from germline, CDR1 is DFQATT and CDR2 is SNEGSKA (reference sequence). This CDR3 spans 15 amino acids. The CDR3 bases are TGCAGTGCTAGCCTGACGGGTGTACGCACAGATACGCAGTATTTT. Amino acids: CSASLTGVRTDTQYF.

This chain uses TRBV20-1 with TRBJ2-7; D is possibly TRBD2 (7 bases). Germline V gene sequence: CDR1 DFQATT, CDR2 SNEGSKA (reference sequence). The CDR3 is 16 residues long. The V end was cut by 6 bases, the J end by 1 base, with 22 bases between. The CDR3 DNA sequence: TGCAGTGCACGGCCGGGGGGCGGCTATAGATCCTACGAGCAGTACGTC. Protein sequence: CSARPGGGYRSYEQYV.

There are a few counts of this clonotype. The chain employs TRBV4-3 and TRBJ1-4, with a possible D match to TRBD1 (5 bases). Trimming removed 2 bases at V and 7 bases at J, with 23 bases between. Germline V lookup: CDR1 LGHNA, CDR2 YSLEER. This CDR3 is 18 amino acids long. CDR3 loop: CASSQFPVGVAQVEKLFF. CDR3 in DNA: TGCGCCAGCAGCCAATTTCCGGTGGGGGTGGCGCAGGTTGAAAAACTGTTTTTT.

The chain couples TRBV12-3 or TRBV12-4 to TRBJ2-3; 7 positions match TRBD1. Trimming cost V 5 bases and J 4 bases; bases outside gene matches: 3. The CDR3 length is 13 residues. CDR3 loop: CASSRQGADTQYF. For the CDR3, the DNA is TGTGCCAGCAGTCGCCAGGGGGCAGATACGCAGTATTTT.

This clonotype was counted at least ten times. DNA of the CDR3: TGCGCCAGCAGCCTTCGCTCCCCTGGACAGGGAGGAGATGAGCAGTTCTTC. Translating gives CASSLRSPGQGGDEQFF. This rearrangement joins TRBV5-1 to TRBJ2-1; 8 bases fit TRBD1. Germline values: CDR1 SGHRS, CDR2 YFSETQ. The trim removed 4 bases at V and 8 bases at J, leaving 17 bases unmatched. This CDR3 contains 17 residues. The full variable domain, completed using reference TRBV5-1 and TRBJ2-1, is KAGVTQTPRYLIKTRGQQVTLSCSPISGHRSVSWYQQTPGQGLQFLFEYFSETQRNKGNFPGRFSGRQFSNSRSEMNVSTLELGDSALYLCASSLRSPGQGGDEQFFGPGTRLTVL.

The CDR3: CASSLSGDAGNYYEQYF. The CDR3 DNA follows: TGTGCCAGCAGTTTGTCTGGGGACGCCGGGAACTATTACGAGCAGTACTTC. The chain joins TRBV27 to TRBJ2-7; D tentatively fits TRBD1 or TRBD2 (5 bases each). Trimming pared 3 bases from V and 4 bases from J, leaving 22 bases between. CDR1 is MNHEY, CDR2 SMNVEV, per germline (reference sequence). The CDR3 contains 17 residues.

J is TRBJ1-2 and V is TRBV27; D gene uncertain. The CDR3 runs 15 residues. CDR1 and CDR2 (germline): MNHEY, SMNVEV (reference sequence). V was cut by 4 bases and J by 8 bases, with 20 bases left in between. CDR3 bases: TGTGCCAGCAGTTCGCGGACCGAGACCCTGAGGGGCTACACCTTC. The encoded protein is CASSSRTETLRGYTF.

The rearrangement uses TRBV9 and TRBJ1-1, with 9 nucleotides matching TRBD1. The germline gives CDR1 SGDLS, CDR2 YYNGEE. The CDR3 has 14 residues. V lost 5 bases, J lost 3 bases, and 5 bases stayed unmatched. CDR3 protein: CASSPGTGHTEAFF. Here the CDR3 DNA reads TGTGCCAGCAGTCCCGGGACAGGGCACACTGAAGCTTTCTTT.

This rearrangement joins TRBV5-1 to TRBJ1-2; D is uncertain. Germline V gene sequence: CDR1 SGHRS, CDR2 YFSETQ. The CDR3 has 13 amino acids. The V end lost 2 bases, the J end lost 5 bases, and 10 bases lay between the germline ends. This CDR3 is CASSLKTEYGYTF. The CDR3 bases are TGCGCCAGCAGCTTAAAGACGGAATATGGCTACACCTTC.

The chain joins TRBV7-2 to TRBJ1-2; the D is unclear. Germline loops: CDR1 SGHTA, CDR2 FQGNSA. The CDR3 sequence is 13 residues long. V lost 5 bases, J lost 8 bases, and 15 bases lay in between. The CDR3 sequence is CASSPAPLGGYTF. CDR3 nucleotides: TGTGCCAGCAGCCCCGCCCCCTTAGGAGGCTACACCTTC.

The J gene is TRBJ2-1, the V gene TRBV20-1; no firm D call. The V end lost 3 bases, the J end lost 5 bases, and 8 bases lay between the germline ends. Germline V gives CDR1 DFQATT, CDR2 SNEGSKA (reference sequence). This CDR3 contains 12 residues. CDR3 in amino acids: CSASPADNEQFF. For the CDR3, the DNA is TGCAGTGCTAGTCCAGCCGACAATGAGCAGTTCTTC.

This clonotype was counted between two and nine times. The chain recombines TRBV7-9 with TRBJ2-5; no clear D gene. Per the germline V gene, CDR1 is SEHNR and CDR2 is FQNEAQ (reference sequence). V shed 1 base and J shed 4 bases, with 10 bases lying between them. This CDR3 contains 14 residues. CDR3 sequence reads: CASSLGAVGETQYF. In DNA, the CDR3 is TGTGCCAGCAGCTTAGGGGCGGTGGGAGAGACCCAGTACTTC.

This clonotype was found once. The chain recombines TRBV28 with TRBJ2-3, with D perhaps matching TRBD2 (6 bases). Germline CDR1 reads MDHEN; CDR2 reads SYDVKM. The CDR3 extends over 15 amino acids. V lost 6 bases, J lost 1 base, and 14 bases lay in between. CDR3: CASRGGALGTDTQYF. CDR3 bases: TGTGCCAGCAGAGGAGGGGCCTTAGGCACAGATACGCAGTATTTT.

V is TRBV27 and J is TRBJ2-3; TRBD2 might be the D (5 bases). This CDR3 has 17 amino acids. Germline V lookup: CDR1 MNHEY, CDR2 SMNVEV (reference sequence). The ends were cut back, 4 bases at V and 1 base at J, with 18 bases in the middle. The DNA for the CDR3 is TGTGCCAGCAGTTCGCTCTTAATCGCGGGCGGCACAGATACGCAGTATTTT. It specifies CASSSLLIAGGTDTQYF.

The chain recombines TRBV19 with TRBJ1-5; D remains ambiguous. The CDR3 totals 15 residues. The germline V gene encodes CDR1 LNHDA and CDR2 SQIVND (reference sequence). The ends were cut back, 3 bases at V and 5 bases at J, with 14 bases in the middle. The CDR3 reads CASSMIVPVDQPQHF. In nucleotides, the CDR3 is TGTGCCAGTAGTATGATAGTCCCGGTGGATCAGCCCCAGCATTTT.

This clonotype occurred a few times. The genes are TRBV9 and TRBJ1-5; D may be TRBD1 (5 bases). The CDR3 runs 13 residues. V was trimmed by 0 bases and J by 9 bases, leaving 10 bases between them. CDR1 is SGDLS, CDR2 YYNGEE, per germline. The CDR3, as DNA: TGTGCCAGCAGCGTAGCTTCCGGGGGGCCCCAGCATTTT. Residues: CASSVASGGPQHF.

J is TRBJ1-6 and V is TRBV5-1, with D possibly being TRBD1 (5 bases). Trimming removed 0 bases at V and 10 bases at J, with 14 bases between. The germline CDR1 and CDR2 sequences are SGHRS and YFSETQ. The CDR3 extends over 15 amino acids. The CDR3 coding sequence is TGCGCCAGCAGCTTGGCCGGGGGGGATCGGTCACCCCTCCACTTT. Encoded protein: CASSLAGGDRSPLHF.